Included here is one T cell receptor (beta chain) sequence, with context. Antigen: not known. These data come from a study of Ad26.COV2.S vaccination and SARS-CoV-2 variants. Study information: Enrollment placed the donor in the COV1001 Ad26.COV2.S trial arm. Points from the study as a whole: Greater spike-specific TCR breadth was seen in vaccine recipients than in placebo recipients.

The repertoire was sequenced with immunoSEQ multiplex PCR; TCRdb's copy has only in-frame clones and lacks some. The sample records hundreds of thousands of clones, about 87% being singletons. Treatment defined: approximately 18 received Ad26.COV2.S at low or high dose, single or two shots; several received placebo; per-sample allocation not given. Each sample was drawn 63 days after the first injection (of vaccine or placebo). Germline CDR1 reads SEHNR; CDR2 reads FQNEAQ (reference sequence). V shed 5 bases, J shed 3 bases, and the junction held 5 bases outside the gene matches. CDR3 size: 15 residues.

The starting material was peripheral blood, obtained in a trial of Ad26.COV2.S vaccine versus placebo. This chain uses TRBV7-9 with TRBJ2-5; TRBD2 matches at 11 bases. The clonotype comes from a person aged 18 to 65 who received the Ad26.COV2.S COVID-19 vaccine or a placebo. The CDR3 DNA is TGTGCCAGCAGCATACTAGCGGGGGAAAAAGAGACCCAGTACTTC. It codes for CASSILAGEKETQYF. The full variable domain, completed using reference TRBV7-9 and TRBJ2-5, is DTGVSQNPRHKITKRGQNVTFRCDPISEHNRLYWYRQTLGQGPEFLTYFQNEAQLEKSRLLSDRFSAERPKGSFSTLEIQRTEQGDSAMYLCASSILAGEKETQYFGPGTRLLVL.